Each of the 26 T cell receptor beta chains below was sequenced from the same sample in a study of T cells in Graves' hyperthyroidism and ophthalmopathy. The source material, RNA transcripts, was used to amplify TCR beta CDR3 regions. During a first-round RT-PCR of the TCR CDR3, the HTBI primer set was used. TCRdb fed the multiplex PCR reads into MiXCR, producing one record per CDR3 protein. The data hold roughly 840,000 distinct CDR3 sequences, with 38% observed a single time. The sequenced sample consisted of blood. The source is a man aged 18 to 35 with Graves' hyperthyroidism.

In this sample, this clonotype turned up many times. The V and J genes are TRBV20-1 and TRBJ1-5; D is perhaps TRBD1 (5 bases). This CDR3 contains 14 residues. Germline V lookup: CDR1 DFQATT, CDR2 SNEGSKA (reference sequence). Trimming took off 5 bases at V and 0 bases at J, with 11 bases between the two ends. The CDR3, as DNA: TGCAGTGCTGACCCGGGGCTTAGCAATCAGCCCCAGCATTTT. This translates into CSADPGLSNQPQHF.

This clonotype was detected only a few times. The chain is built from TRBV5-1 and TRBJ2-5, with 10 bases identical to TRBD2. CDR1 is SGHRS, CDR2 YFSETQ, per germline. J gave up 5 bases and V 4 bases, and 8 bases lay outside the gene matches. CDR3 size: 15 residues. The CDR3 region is CASSSSSGSAETQYF. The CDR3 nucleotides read TGCGCCAGCAGCAGTTCTAGCGGGAGTGCGGAGACCCAGTACTTC.

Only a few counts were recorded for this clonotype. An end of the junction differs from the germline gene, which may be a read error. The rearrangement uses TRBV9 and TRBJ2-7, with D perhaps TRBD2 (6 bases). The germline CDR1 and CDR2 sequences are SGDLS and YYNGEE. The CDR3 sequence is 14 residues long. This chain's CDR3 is CASNVADGPYEQYF. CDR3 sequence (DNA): TGTGCCAGCAACGTAGCGGATGGGCCATACGAGCAGTACTTC.

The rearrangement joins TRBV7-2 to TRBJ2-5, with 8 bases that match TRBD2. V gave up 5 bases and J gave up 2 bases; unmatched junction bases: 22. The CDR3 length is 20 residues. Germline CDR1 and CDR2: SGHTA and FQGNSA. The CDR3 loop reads CASSPRGIAGTPPPQETQYF. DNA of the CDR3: TGTGCCAGCAGCCCCCGGGGAATAGCGGGAACCCCACCCCCACAAGAGACCCAGTACTTC.

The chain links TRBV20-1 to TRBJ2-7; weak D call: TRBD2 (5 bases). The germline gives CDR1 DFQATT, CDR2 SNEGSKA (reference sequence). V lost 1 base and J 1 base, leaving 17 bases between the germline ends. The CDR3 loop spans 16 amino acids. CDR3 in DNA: TGCAGTGCTAGAGGCGGCGGCAACGGGGAGTCCTACGAGCAGTACTTC. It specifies CSARGGGNGESYEQYF.

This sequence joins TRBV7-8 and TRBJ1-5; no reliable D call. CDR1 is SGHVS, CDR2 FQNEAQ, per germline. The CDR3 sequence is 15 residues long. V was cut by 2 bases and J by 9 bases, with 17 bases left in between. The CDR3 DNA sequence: TGTGCCAGCAGCTTACAACACGGACCCCTAGGGCCCCAGCATTTT. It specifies CASSLQHGPLGPQHF.

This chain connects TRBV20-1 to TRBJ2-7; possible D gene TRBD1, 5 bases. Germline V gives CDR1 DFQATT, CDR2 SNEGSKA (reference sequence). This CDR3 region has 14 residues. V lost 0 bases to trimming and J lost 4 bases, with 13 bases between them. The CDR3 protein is CSARDTGLWYEQYF. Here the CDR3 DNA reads TGCAGTGCTAGAGATACAGGTCTGTGGTACGAGCAGTACTTC.

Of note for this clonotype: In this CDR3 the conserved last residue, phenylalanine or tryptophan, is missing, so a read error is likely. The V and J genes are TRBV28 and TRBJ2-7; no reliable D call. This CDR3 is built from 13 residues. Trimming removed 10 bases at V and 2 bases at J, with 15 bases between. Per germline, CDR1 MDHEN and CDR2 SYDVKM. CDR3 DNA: TGTGCCACCAGCCCAAGAGGTCCCTACGAGCAGTACATC. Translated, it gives CATSPRGPYEQYI.

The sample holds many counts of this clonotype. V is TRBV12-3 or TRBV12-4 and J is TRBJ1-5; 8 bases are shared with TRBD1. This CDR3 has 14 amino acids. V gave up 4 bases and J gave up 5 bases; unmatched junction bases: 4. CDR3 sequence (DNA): TGTGCCAGCAGTTGGGGACAGGACTATCAGCCCCAGCATTTT. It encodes CASSWGQDYQPQHF.

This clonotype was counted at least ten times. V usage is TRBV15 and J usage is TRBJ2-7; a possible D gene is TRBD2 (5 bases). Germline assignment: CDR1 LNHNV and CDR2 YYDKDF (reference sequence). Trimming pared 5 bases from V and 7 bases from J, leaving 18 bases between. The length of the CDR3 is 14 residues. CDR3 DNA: TGTGCCACCAGCGAAAAGATAGCGACGCGGGAGCAGTACTTC. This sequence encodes CATSEKIATREQYF.

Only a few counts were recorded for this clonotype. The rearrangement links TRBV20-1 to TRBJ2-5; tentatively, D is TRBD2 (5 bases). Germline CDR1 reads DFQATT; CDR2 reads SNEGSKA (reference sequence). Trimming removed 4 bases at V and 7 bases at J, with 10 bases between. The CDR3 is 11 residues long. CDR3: CSATLEGTQYF. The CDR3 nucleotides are TGCAGTGCTACTCTAGAGGGGACCCAGTACTTC.

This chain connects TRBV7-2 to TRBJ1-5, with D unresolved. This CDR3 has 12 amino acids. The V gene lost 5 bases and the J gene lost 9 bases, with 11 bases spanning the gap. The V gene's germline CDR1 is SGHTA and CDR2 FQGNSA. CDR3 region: CASSQALGPQHF. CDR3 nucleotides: TGTGCCAGCAGCCAAGCCCTTGGGCCCCAGCATTTT.

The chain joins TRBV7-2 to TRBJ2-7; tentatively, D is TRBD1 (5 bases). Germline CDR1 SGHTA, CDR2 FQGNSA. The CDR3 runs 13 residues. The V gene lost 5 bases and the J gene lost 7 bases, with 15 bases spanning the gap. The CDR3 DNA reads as TGTGCCAGCAGCCAAGATGACAGCATGGAGCAGTACTTC. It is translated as CASSQDDSMEQYF.

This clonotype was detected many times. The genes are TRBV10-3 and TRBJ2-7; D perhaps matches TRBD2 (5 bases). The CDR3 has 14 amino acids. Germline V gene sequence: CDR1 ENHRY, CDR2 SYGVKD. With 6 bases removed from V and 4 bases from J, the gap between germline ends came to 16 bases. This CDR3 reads CAISPGLTQYEQYF. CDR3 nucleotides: TGTGCCATCAGCCCCGGACTGACCCAGTACGAGCAGTACTTC.

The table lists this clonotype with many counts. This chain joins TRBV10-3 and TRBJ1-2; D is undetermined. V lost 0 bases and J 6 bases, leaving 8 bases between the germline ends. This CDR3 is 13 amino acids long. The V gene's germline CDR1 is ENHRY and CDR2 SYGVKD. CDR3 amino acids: CAISESAANGYTF. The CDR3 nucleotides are TGTGCCATCAGTGAGTCCGCGGCTAATGGCTACACCTTC.

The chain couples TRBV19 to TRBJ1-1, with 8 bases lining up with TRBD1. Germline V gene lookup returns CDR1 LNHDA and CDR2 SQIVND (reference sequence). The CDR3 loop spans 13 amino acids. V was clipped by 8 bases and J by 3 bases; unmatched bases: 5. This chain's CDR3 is CASHMGQDTEAFF. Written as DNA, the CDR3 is TGTGCCAGTCACATGGGACAGGACACTGAAGCTTTCTTT.

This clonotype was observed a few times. The CDR3 here is CASSSTDRGSSEAFF. The CDR3 coding sequence is TGTGCCAGCAGCTCGACGGACAGGGGGAGCTCTGAAGCTTTCTTT. The genes are TRBV7-9 and TRBJ1-1; 10 bases agree with TRBD1. Trimming took 4 bases from V and 6 from J; bases not matched to a gene: 8. The CDR3 covers 15 residues. In germline, CDR1 is SEHNR, CDR2 FQNEAQ (reference sequence).

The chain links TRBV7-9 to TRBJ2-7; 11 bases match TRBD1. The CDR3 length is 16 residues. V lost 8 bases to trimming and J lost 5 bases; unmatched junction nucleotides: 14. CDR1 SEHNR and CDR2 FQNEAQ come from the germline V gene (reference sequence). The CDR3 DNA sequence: TGTGCCAGCCTGCAGATGCCGGGACAGGGGGTCCACGAGCAGTACTTC. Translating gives CASLQMPGQGVHEQYF.

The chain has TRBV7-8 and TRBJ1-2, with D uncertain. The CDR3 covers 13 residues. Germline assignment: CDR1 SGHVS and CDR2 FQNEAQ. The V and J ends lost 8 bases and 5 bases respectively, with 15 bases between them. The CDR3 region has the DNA TGTGCCAGCGGTGTAGGCCCACTATATGGCTACACCTTC. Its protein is CASGVGPLYGYTF.

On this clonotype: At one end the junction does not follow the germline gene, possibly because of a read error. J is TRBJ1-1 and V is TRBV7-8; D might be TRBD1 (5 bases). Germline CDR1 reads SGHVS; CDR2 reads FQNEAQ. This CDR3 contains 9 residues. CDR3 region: CASSFMPGF. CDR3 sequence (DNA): TGTGCCAGCAGCTTTATGCCAGGGTTT.

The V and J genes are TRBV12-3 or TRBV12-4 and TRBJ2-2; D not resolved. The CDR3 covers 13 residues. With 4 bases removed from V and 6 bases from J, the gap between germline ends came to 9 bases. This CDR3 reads CASSWILPGELFF. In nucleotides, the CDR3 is TGTGCCAGCAGTTGGATACTCCCCGGGGAGCTGTTTTTT.

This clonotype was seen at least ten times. CDR3 sequence: CASSFRDGGRNTGELFF. The CDR3 nucleotides read TGTGCCAGCAGCTTTCGAGACGGGGGGCGCAACACCGGGGAGCTGTTTTTT. The V gene is TRBV13, the J gene TRBJ2-2, with a weak D call TRBD2 (7 bases). Trimming stripped 3 bases from V and 2 bases from J, with 16 bases between. CDR1 and CDR2 (germline): PRHDT, FYEKMQ (reference sequence). This CDR3 comprises 17 residues.

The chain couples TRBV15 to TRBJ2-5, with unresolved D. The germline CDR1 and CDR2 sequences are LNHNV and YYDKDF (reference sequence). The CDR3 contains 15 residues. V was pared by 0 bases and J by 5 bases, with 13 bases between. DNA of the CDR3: TGTGCCACCAGCAGAGATTCGGGCGGTTCGGAGACCCAGTACTTC. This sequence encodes CATSRDSGGSETQYF.

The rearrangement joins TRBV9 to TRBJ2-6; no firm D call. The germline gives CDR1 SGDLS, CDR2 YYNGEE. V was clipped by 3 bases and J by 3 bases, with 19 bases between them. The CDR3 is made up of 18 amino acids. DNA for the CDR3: TGTGCCAGCAGCGCATACACCGCCCCCAGAGGTGGGGCCAACGTCCTGACTTTC. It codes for CASSAYTAPRGGANVLTF.

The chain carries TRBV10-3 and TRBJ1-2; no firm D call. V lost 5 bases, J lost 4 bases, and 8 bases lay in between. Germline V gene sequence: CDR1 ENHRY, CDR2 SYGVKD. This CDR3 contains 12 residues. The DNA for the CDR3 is TGTGCCATCAGTTCGACGGGCTATGGCTACACCTTC. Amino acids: CAISSTGYGYTF.

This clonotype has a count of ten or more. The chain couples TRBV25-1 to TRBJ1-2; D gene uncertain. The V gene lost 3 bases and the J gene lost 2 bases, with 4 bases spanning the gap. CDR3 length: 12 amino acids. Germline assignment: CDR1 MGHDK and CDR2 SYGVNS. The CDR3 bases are TGTGCCAGCAGTGAGGTCAACTATGGCTACACCTTC. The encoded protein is CASSEVNYGYTF.